The next 30 T cell receptor beta chains were all read from a single sample in a study of PD-L1 blockade in urothelial cancer. This table comes from immunoSEQ multiplex PCR, and its TCRdb copy is limited to in-frame clones, with some not included. This sample has some 90,000 clones, with around 89% found just once. Documented time point: pretreatment peripheral blood. The starting material was PBMCs, obtained around atezolizumab (anti-PD-L1) treatment. These receptors were taken from an elderly woman with urothelial cancer.

This clone occurred once. The chain combines TRBV5-4 with TRBJ1-1; 8 nucleotides agree with TRBD1. With V trimmed by 1 base and J by 0 bases, 11 bases remained unmatched. The V gene's germline CDR1 is SGHNT and CDR2 YYREEE (reference sequence). The CDR3 is 18 amino acids. The CDR3 sequence: CASSLTRMTGVMNTEAFF. The CDR3 region has the DNA TGTGCCAGCAGCTTGACCCGAATGACAGGGGTAATGAACACTGAAGCTTTCTTT.

The rearrangement joins TRBV6-4 to TRBJ1-1; D remains unclear. The V end was cut by 6 bases, the J end by 0 bases, with 11 bases between. Germline CDR1 MRHNA, CDR2 SNTAGT. The CDR3 has 14 residues. The CDR3 coding sequence is TGTGCCAGCAGCCCAGATGGCATGAACACTGAAGCTTTCTTT. As protein: CASSPDGMNTEAFF.

This clone was picked up one time. V is TRBV29-1 and J is TRBJ2-1; TRBD2 might be the D (7 bases). This CDR3 comprises 17 residues. Germline CDR1 SQVTM, CDR2 ANQGSEA. Trimming pared 1 base from V and 1 base from J, leaving 17 bases between. CDR3 sequence (DNA): TGCAGCGTTGAAGGGAGTGTGGGGGGGCCGTCCTACAATGAGCAGTTCTTC. It encodes CSVEGSVGGPSYNEQFF.

The chain carries TRBV7-9 and TRBJ1-2, with TRBD1 matching over 7 bases. The CDR3 contains 14 residues. Germline V gives CDR1 SEHNR, CDR2 FQNEAQ (reference sequence). Trimming took 5 bases from V and 5 from J; bases not matched to a gene: 8. As DNA, the CDR3 is TGTGCCAGCAGCCCACGACAGGGAGTATATGGCTACACCTTC. It yields the protein CASSPRQGVYGYTF. The full variable domain, in which reference TRBV7-9 and TRBJ1-2 provide the parts outside the CDR3, is DTGVSQNPRHKITKRGQNVTFRCDPISEHNRLYWYRQTLGQGPEFLTYFQNEAQLEKSRLLSDRFSAERPKGSFSTLEIQRTEQGDSAMYLCASSPRQGVYGYTFGSGTRLTVV.

CDR3: CAWSIGDYGYTF. CDR3 bases: TGTGCCTGGAGTATAGGGGACTATGGCTACACCTTC. The chain couples TRBV30 to TRBJ1-2; D possibly corresponds to TRBD1 (5 bases). CDR1 and CDR2 (germline): GTSNPN, SVGIG (reference sequence). The V gene lost 2 bases and the J gene lost 3 bases, with 7 bases spanning the gap. The CDR3 is made up of 12 amino acids.

The chain carries TRBV4-1 and TRBJ2-2; a possible D gene is TRBD2 (5 bases). Germline-derived CDR1 and CDR2 are MGHRA and YSYEKL. Trimming stripped 0 bases from V and 2 bases from J, with 7 bases between. This CDR3 has 15 amino acids. CDR3 amino acids: CASSQEGLNTGELFF. CDR3 nucleotides: TGCGCCAGCAGCCAAGAAGGACTTAACACCGGGGAGCTGTTTTTT.

The rearrangement joins TRBV21-1 to TRBJ2-4; TRBD1 is the table's D call and was not checked against the DNA. TRBV21-1 is listed as a pseudogene. CDR3 size: 13 residues. The CDR3 DNA reads as TGTGCCAGCAGCACGAAGACAAAAAACATTCAGTACTTC. Translation: CASSTKTKNIQYF.

Here the CDR3 reads CASSRLLDSQETQYF. CDR3 nucleotide sequence: TGTGCCAGCAGCCGTCTTCTAGATTCCCAAGAGACCCAGTACTTC. The chain combines TRBV7-8 with TRBJ2-5, with D unclear. V lost 5 bases to trimming and J lost 1 base, with 14 bases between them. The CDR3 contains 15 residues. In germline, CDR1 is SGHVS, CDR2 FQNEAQ. The full variable domain, its missing parts supplied by reference TRBV7-8 and TRBJ2-5, is GAGVSQSPRYKVAKRGQDVALRCDPISGHVSLFWYQQALGQGPEFLTYFQNEAQLDKSGLPSDRFFAERPEGSVSTLKIQRTQQEDSAVYLCASSRLLDSQETQYFGPGTRLLVL.

The J gene is TRBJ2-7, the V gene TRBV7-2; 15 bases line up with TRBD2. The germline CDR1 and CDR2 sequences are SGHTA and FQGNSA. The V gene end was trimmed by 4 bases and the J gene end by 2 bases; junction bases not matched to a gene: 9. CDR3 length equals 18 residues. CDR3 loop: CASSSQGLAGGRAYEQYF. Written as DNA, the CDR3 is TGTGCCAGCAGCTCCCAGGGACTAGCGGGAGGAAGAGCCTACGAGCAGTACTTC.

The V gene is TRBV10-3, the J gene TRBJ2-7; 9 bases are a match to TRBD1. The germline V gene has CDR1 ENHRY and CDR2 SYGVKD. This CDR3 contains 12 residues. V lost 10 bases and J lost 5; bases outside the gene matches: 6. CDR3 sequence: CASNGQGNEQYF. As DNA, the CDR3 is TGTGCCAGTAACGGACAGGGGAACGAGCAGTACTTC.

This clone came up once. The chain's CDR3 is CASSMSSTGIRPYEQYF. CDR3 DNA: TGTGCCAGTAGTATGTCCTCGACAGGGATCCGACCCTACGAGCAGTACTTC. This chain joins TRBV19 and TRBJ2-7; TRBD1 matches at 7 bases. Unmatched junction bases numbered 13, after V lost 3 bases and J lost 2 bases. The CDR3 is made up of 17 amino acids. Germline V gene lookup returns CDR1 LNHDA and CDR2 SQIVND (reference sequence). Drawing the rest from reference TRBV19 and TRBJ2-7, the complete variable domain is DGGITQSPKYLFRKEGQNVTLSCEQNLNHDAMYWYRQDPGQGLRLIYYSQIVNDFQKGDIAEGYSVSREKKESFPLTVTSAQKNPTAFYLCASSMSSTGIRPYEQYFGPGTRLTVT.

The V gene is TRBV9, the J gene TRBJ2-1; tentatively, D is TRBD1 (5 bases). CDR1 and CDR2 from the germline V gene are SGDLS and YYNGEE. V was pared by 0 bases and J by 1 base, with 8 bases between. This CDR3 has 15 amino acids. CDR3 residues: CASSVGQNSYNEQFF. The CDR3 nucleotides are TGTGCCAGCAGCGTAGGACAGAATTCCTACAATGAGCAGTTCTTC. The full variable domain, completed using reference TRBV9 and TRBJ2-1, is DSGVTQTPKHLITATGQRVTLRCSPRSGDLSVYWYQQSLDQGLQFLIQYYNGEERAKGNILERFSAQQFPDLHSELNLSSLELGDSALYFCASSVGQNSYNEQFFGPGTRLTVL.

DNA of the CDR3: TGTGCCAGTAATGCCAGGGAATCGGGCTATGGCTACACCTTC. This gives the protein CASNARESGYGYTF. V usage is TRBV19 and J usage is TRBJ1-2, with D possibly matching TRBD1 (5 bases). V was pared by 7 bases and J by 4 bases, with 16 bases between. Germline loops: CDR1 LNHDA, CDR2 SQIVND (reference sequence). The CDR3 contains 14 residues.

The chain joins TRBV15 to TRBJ2-7; 9 nucleotides agree with TRBD1. Germline CDR1 LNHNV, CDR2 YYDKDF (reference sequence). V gave up 0 bases and J gave up 3 bases; unmatched junction bases: 6. CDR3 length: 16 amino acids. Written as DNA, the CDR3 is TGTGCCACCAGCAGAGATCTCCCGGGACAGGGCTACGAGCAGTACTTC. Encoded protein: CATSRDLPGQGYEQYF.

Only one count was recorded for this clone. The chain combines TRBV7-3 with TRBJ2-1, with 8 bases matching TRBD2. The trim removed 5 bases at V and 7 bases at J, leaving 10 bases unmatched. This CDR3 region has 15 residues. Germline CDR1 and CDR2: SGHTA and FQGTGA. CDR3 residues: CASSEDGTRVNEQFF. CDR3 DNA: TGTGCCAGCAGCGAGGACGGGACTAGGGTGAATGAGCAGTTCTTC.

The chain joins TRBV6-6 to TRBJ1-2; 10 bases match TRBD1. The CDR3 has 15 amino acids. V was clipped by 6 bases and J by 4 bases; unmatched bases: 8. The germline V gene has CDR1 MNHNY and CDR2 SVGAGI (reference sequence). The CDR3 protein is CASRERTGGTYGYTF. The CDR3 DNA reads as TGTGCCAGCAGGGAACGGACAGGGGGAACCTATGGCTACACCTTC.

This sequence joins TRBV11-2 and TRBJ2-7; 10 positions match TRBD2. The trim removed 2 bases at V and 7 bases at J, leaving 8 bases unmatched. The CDR3 contains 15 residues. Germline CDR1 SGHAT, CDR2 FQNNGV. The CDR3 DNA reads as TGTGCCAGCAGCTTACAAAGCGGGAGGGCGAGGGAGCAGTACTTC. Its translation: CASSLQSGRAREQYF.

The rearrangement uses TRBV2 and TRBJ1-5, with D possibly TRBD1 on 6 matching bases. There are 13 residues in the CDR3. The V gene's germline CDR1 is SNHLY and CDR2 FYNNEI. The V gene lost 4 bases and the J gene lost 15 bases, with 19 bases spanning the gap. DNA of the CDR3: TGTGCCAGCAGTGGGGACACCTCTAAGGCCCGGCATTTT. This translates into CASSGDTSKARHF.

This clone appeared once. The gene calls are TRBV19 and TRBJ1-4, with TRBD1 matching 10 bases. J gave up 8 bases and V 7 bases, and 7 bases lay outside the gene matches. Germline CDR1 is LNHDA and CDR2 is SQIVND (reference sequence). The CDR3 sequence is 14 residues long. CDR3 residues: CASNEDRGREKLFF. CDR3 DNA sequence: TGTGCCAGTAACGAAGACAGGGGGCGAGAAAAACTGTTTTTT.

This clone was counted only a few times. This chain uses TRBV6-6 with TRBJ2-6; 9 nucleotides match TRBD1. This CDR3 region has 16 residues. Germline loops: CDR1 MNHNY, CDR2 SVGAGI (reference sequence). V trimming: 5 bases; J trimming: 2 bases; junction bases outside the gene matches: 4. The CDR3 DNA reads as TGTGCCAGCAGTCGGAGACAGGGGGCTGGGGCCAACGTCCTGACTTTC. This codes for CASSRRQGAGANVLTF.

The chain is built from TRBV19 and TRBJ1-2, with no clear D. CDR1 and CDR2 (germline): LNHDA, SQIVND (reference sequence). The CDR3 extends over 13 amino acids. V gave up 3 bases and J gave up 2 bases, with 7 bases separating them. Written as DNA, the CDR3 is TGTGCCAGTAGTATGGCCAGGAACTATGGCTACACCTTC. It yields the protein CASSMARNYGYTF.

This sequence joins TRBV19 and TRBJ1-2; TRBD1 matches 9 bases. V trimming: 4 bases; J trimming: 8 bases; junction bases outside the gene matches: 11. The CDR3 has 15 amino acids. Germline CDR1 and CDR2: LNHDA and SQIVND (reference sequence). The CDR3 loop reads CASSTRTGEGMGYTF. As DNA, the CDR3 is TGTGCCAGTAGTACTAGGACAGGGGAAGGTATGGGCTACACCTTC.

The chain employs TRBV28 and TRBJ2-1; the match to TRBD2 covers 14 bases. The germline CDR1 and CDR2 sequences are MDHEN and SYDVKM. There are 15 residues in the CDR3. Trimming cost V 5 bases and J 8 bases; bases outside gene matches: 5. DNA of the CDR3: TGTGCCAGCAGTCCGACTAGCGGGAGGGTATATGAGCAGTTCTTC. Translation gives CASSPTSGRVYEQFF.

V and J are TRBV7-9 and TRBJ1-1; a possible D gene is TRBD1 (5 bases). This CDR3 region has 16 residues. The V and J ends lost 1 base and 4 bases respectively, with 16 bases between them. The V gene's germline CDR1 is SEHNR and CDR2 FQNEAQ (reference sequence). The CDR3: CASSLDAGSRGTEAFF. CDR3 in DNA: TGTGCCAGCAGCTTAGATGCCGGCTCTAGGGGCACTGAAGCTTTCTTT.

The chain combines TRBV7-9 with TRBJ2-5; TRBD2 agrees at 8 bases. The CDR3 consists of 16 residues. The trim removed 1 base at V and 1 base at J, leaving 5 bases unmatched. Germline lookup yields CDR1 SEHNR and CDR2 FQNEAQ (reference sequence). As DNA, the CDR3 is TGTGCCAGCAGCTTAGGGTCGGGAGGGACCCAAGAGACCCAGTACTTC. It encodes CASSLGSGGTQETQYF.

The gene calls are TRBV25-1 and TRBJ1-1; no clear D gene. The CDR3 extends over 13 amino acids. V lost 2 bases, J lost 8 bases, and 12 bases lay in between. CDR1 and CDR2 from the germline V gene are MGHDK and SYGVNS. The CDR3 DNA reads TGTGCCAGCAGTGAACGGCGAGCGACCGAAGCTTTCTTT. Protein product: CASSERRATEAFF.

The J gene is TRBJ1-1, the V gene TRBV10-3, with D possibly matching TRBD1 (5 bases). CDR3 length equals 13 residues. The V and J ends lost 10 bases and 3 bases respectively, with 15 bases between them. Germline V gene sequence: CDR1 ENHRY, CDR2 SYGVKD. CDR3 coding DNA: TGTGCCACCAAGGTTGGGGCAGACACTGAAGCTTTCTTT. This translates into CATKVGADTEAFF.

The V gene is TRBV5-1, the J gene TRBJ1-1, with 8 bases identical to TRBD1. CDR1 SGHRS and CDR2 YFSETQ come from the germline V gene. The CDR3 sequence is 16 residues long. The V and J ends lost 1 base and 3 bases, in that order; junction bases with no gene match: 8. The CDR3 reads CASSLYAGGPDTEAFF. The CDR3 DNA follows: TGCGCCAGCAGCTTGTATGCAGGGGGCCCGGACACTGAAGCTTTCTTT.

This chain links TRBV28 with TRBJ2-1, with TRBD2 matching 10 bases. V shed 6 bases and J 10 bases; nucleotides not matched to a gene: 15. This CDR3 contains 16 residues. The germline gives CDR1 MDHEN, CDR2 SYDVKM. The DNA of the CDR3 is TGTGCCAGCAGGCTTCCTAGCGGGGGAGGAGGCGGGGAGCAGTTCTTC. It translates to CASRLPSGGGGGEQFF.

The J gene is TRBJ1-1, the V gene TRBV6-6; TRBD1 agrees at 8 bases. Looked up from germline, CDR1 is MNHNY and CDR2 is SVGAGI (reference sequence). Trimming at V came to 6 bases and at J to 11 bases, leaving 20 bases not matched to a gene. This CDR3 spans 16 amino acids. DNA for the CDR3: TGTGCCAGCAGCCCCCGGACAGGGTCGGATAAGGTAGTCGCTTTCTTT. Protein: CASSPRTGSDKVVAFF.